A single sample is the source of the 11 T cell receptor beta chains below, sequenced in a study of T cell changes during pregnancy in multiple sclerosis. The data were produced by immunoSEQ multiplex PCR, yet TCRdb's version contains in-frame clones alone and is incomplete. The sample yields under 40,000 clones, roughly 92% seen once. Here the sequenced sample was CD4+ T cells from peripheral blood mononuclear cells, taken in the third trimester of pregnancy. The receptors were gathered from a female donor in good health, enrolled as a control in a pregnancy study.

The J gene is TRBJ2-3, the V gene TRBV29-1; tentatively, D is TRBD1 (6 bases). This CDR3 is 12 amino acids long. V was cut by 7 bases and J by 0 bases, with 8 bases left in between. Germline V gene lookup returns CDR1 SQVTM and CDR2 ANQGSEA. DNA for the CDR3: TGCAGCGGAGGGACAAGCACAGATACGCAGTATTTT. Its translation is CSGGTSTDTQYF.

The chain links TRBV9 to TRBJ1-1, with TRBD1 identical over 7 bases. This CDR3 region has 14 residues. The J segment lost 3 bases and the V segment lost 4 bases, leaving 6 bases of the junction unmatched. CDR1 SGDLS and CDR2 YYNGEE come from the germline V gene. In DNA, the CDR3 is TGTGCCAGCAGCCTGGACAGGTGGGACACTGAAGCTTTCTTT. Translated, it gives CASSLDRWDTEAFF.

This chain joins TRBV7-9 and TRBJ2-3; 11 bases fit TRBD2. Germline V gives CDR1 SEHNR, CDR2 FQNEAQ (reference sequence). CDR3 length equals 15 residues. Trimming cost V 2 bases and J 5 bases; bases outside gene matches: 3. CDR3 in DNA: TGTGCCAGCAGCTTACTAGCGGGGGGCAAAGATACGCAGTATTTT. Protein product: CASSLLAGGKDTQYF.

The CDR3 bases are TGTGCCTGGAGTACCGATGCCGTGAGCTCCTACAATGAGCAGTTCTTC. This sequence encodes CAWSTDAVSSYNEQFF. The V call is TRBV30, the J call TRBJ2-1; no clear D. CDR1 and CDR2 (germline): GTSNPN, SVGIG (reference sequence). The CDR3 is 16 amino acids. Trimming took off 2 bases at V and 0 bases at J, with 14 bases between the two ends.

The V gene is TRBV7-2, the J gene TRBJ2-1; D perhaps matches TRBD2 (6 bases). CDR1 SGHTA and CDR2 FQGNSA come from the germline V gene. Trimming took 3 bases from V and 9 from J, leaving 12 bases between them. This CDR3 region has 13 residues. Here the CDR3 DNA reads TGTGCCAGCAGCTTCGCTAGCGTTCCTGAGCAGTTCTTC. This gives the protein CASSFASVPEQFF.

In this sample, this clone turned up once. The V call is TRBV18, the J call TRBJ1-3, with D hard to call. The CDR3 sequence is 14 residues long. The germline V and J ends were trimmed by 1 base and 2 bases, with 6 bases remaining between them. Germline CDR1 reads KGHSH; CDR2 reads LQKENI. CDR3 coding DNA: TGTGCCAGCTCACCACTCGAGACTGGAAACACCATATATTTT. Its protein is CASSPLETGNTIYF.

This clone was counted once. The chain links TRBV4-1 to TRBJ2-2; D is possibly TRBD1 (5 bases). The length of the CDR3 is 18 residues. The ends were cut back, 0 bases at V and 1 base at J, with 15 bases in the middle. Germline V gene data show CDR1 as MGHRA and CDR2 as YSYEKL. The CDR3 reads CASSQDILGAGNTGELFF. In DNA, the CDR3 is TGCGCCAGCAGCCAAGATATCCTAGGGGCAGGGAACACCGGGGAGCTGTTTTTT.

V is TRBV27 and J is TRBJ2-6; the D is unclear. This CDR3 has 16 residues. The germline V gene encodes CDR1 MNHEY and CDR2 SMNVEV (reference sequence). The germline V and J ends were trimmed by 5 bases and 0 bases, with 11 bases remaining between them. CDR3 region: CASSTVTFSGANVLTF. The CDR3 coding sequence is TGTGCCAGCAGTACCGTGACTTTCTCTGGGGCCAACGTCCTGACTTTC.

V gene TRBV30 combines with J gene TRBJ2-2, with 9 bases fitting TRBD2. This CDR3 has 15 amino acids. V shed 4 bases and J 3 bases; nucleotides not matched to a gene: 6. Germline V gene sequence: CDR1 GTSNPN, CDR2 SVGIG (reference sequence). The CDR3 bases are TGTGCCTGGAAGGCGGGGGGGCTGGACACCGGGGAGCTGTTTTTT. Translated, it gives CAWKAGGLDTGELFF.

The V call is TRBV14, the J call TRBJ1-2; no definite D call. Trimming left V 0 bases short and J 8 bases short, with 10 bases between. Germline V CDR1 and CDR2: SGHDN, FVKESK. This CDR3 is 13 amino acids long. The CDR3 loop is CASSQDRVGGYTF. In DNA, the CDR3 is TGTGCCAGCAGCCAAGATCGGGTCGGGGGCTACACCTTC.

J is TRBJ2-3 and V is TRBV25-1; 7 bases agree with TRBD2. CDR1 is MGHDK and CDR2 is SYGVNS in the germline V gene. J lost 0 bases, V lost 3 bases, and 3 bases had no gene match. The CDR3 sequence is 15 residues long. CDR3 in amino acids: CASSERGRSTDTQYF. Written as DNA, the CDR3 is TGTGCCAGCAGTGAGCGGGGGAGAAGCACAGATACGCAGTATTTT.